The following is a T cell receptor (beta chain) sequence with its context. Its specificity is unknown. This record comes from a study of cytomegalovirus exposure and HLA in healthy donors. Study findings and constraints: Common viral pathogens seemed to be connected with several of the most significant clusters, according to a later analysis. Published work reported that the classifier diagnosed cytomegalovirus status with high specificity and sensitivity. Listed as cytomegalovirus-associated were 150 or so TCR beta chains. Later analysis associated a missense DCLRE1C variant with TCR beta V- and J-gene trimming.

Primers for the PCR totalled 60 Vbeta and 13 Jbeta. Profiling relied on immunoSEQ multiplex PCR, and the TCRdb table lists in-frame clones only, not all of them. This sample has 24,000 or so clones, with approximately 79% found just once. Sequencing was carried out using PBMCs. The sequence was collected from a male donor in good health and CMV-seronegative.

The CDR3 DNA is TGTGCCAGCAGTGTCTCCCCCTTGGAGGCCAATGAGCAGTTCTTC. The encoded protein is CASSVSPLEANEQFF. This rearrangement joins TRBV28 to TRBJ2-1; D is possibly TRBD2 (5 bases). CDR1 is MDHEN, CDR2 SYDVKM, per germline. The length of the CDR3 is 15 residues. V was clipped by 5 bases and J by 6 bases, with 17 bases between them.